Listed here are 27 T cell receptor beta chains from one sample, sequenced in a study of shared T cell receptors in the human thymus. Sequenced by immunoSEQ multiplex PCR; TCRdb stores in-frame clones only, minus some. Here the sample spans 700,000 or so clones, roughly 88% being singletons. This sample also appeared in a second study, on human thymus T cells.

Material: thymocytes. These receptors were obtained from a girl under three years old with a congenital heart defect.

This clone was counted once. The rearrangement links TRBV5-6 to TRBJ1-2; no definite D call. This CDR3 spans 16 amino acids. The ends were cut back, 4 bases at V and 5 bases at J, with 21 bases in the middle. The germline V gene has CDR1 SGHDT and CDR2 YYEEEE. This CDR3 is CASSPGRASPAYGYTF. The CDR3 DNA reads as TGTGCCAGCAGCCCGGGAAGGGCCTCGCCCGCATATGGCTACACCTTC. The whole variable domain, remainder taken from reference TRBV5-6 and TRBJ1-2, is DAGVTQSPTHLIKTRGQQVTLRCSPKSGHDTVSWYQQALGQGPQFIFQYYEEEERQRGNFPDRFSGHQFPNYSSELNVNALLLGDSALYLCASSPGRASPAYGYTFGSGTRLTVV.

This chain links TRBV5-3 with TRBJ1-5, with a possible D match to TRBD1 (6 bases). TRBV5-3 is known as an ORF, though its function is uncertain. Trimming took off 2 bases at V and 4 bases at J, with 19 bases between the two ends. This CDR3 is 17 amino acids long. CDR3 coding DNA: TGTGCCAGAAGCTTAATCAAACGGCAGGGGAATAATCAGCCCCAGCATTTT. Encoded protein: CARSLIKRQGNNQPQHF.

This chain connects TRBV9 to TRBJ1-1; 7 bases map to TRBD1. CDR1 is SGDLS, CDR2 YYNGEE, per germline. The ends lost 0 bases at V and 11 bases at J; junction bases unmatched: 22. The CDR3 contains 18 residues. The CDR3 DNA reads as TGTGCCAGCAGCGTAGCCCCGACAGGGCATTTTGCCCACCACGGGGCTTTCTTT. Amino acid sequence: CASSVAPTGHFAHHGAFF.

This chain connects TRBV30 to TRBJ1-1; D unclear. The germline CDR1 and CDR2 sequences are GTSNPN and SVGIG (reference sequence). CDR3 length: 14 residues. V gave up 0 bases and J gave up 2 bases, with 10 bases separating them. The CDR3 bases are TGTGCCTGGAGTGTGGCAGATCTCAACACTGAAGCTTTCTTT. Its protein product is CAWSVADLNTEAFF.

This clone has only a few counts. This chain uses TRBV12-5 with TRBJ2-3; 12 nucleotides agree with TRBD2. The CDR3 is 16 amino acids. The J segment lost 5 bases and the V segment lost 1 base, leaving 4 bases of the junction unmatched. Germline V gene lookup returns CDR1 LGHNT and CDR2 FRNRAP. CDR3 bases: TGTGCTAGTGGTTTGGGACTAGCGGGGGTGGAAGATACGCAGTATTTT. Its translation: CASGLGLAGVEDTQYF.

The rearrangement uses TRBV7-4 and TRBJ1-4; 10 bases are a match to TRBD1. J gave up 8 bases and V 7 bases, and 4 bases lay outside the gene matches. The CDR3 covers 13 residues. Per germline, CDR1 SGHVT and CDR2 SQSDAQ. DNA for the CDR3: TGTGCCAGCACGCAGACAGGGGGCGAAAAACTGTTTTTT. Encoded protein: CASTQTGGEKLFF.

CDR3 in amino acids: CASSFGERASSYEQYF. Written as DNA, the CDR3 is TGCGCCAGCAGTTTTGGGGAGAGGGCCAGCTCCTACGAGCAGTACTTC. The chain uses TRBV5-1 and TRBJ2-7; maybe TRBD2 (5 bases). The length of the CDR3 is 16 residues. Trimming cost V 5 bases and J 0 bases, with 18 bases left between them. The germline gives CDR1 SGHRS, CDR2 YFSETQ.

The V gene is TRBV14, the J gene TRBJ1-2; D gene uncertain. Trimming stripped 4 bases from V and 4 bases from J, with 13 bases between. This CDR3 has 14 amino acids. Germline assignment: CDR1 SGHDN and CDR2 FVKESK. The CDR3 sequence: CASSLGLRFYGYTF. CDR3 bases: TGTGCCAGCAGCCTCGGACTCAGGTTCTATGGCTACACCTTC.

The chain couples TRBV11-3 to TRBJ1-2; no clear D. Looked up from germline, CDR1 is SGHNT and CDR2 is YENEEA. The CDR3 is 13 amino acids. Trimming took 5 bases from V and 1 from J, leaving 8 bases between them. The DNA for the CDR3 is TGTGCCAGCAGCGAAAGCTGTAACTATGGCTACACCTTC. It specifies CASSESCNYGYTF.

This sequence joins TRBV27 and TRBJ2-1; TRBD1 matches at 10 bases. After removal of 3 bases from V and 8 bases from J, the junction contained 7 bases not matched to a gene. CDR1 is MNHEY and CDR2 is SMNVEV in the germline V gene (reference sequence). The CDR3 sequence is 15 residues long. This CDR3 reads CASSFSDRGYDEQFF. In DNA form, the CDR3 reads TGTGCCAGCAGTTTTTCGGACAGGGGGTATGATGAGCAGTTCTTC.

For the CDR3, the DNA is TGTGCCATCTTTAAGTCCCGGGGGAACACCGGGGAGCTGTTTTTT. Encoded protein: CAIFKSRGNTGELFF. The chain couples TRBV10-3 to TRBJ2-2; a possible D gene is TRBD2 (5 bases). Deletions cut 8 bases from V and 1 base from J, with 14 bases between. The V gene's germline CDR1 is ENHRY and CDR2 SYGVKD. The CDR3 is 15 residues long.

The rearrangement uses TRBV4-3 and TRBJ1-1, with D hard to call. V lost 0 bases to trimming and J lost 1 base, with 12 bases between them. Germline V lookup: CDR1 LGHNA, CDR2 YSLEER. The CDR3 has 16 residues. This CDR3 is CASSQDPAVWNTEAFF. Here the CDR3 DNA reads TGCGCCAGCAGCCAAGATCCGGCGGTCTGGAACACTGAAGCTTTCTTT.

J is TRBJ1-2 and V is TRBV15; TRBD1 might be the D (5 bases). The V and J ends lost 5 bases and 7 bases respectively, with 11 bases between them. This CDR3 has 12 amino acids. Germline V gene sequence: CDR1 LNHNV, CDR2 YYDKDF (reference sequence). This chain's CDR3 is CATSYGGGGYTF. CDR3 nucleotides: TGTGCCACCAGCTACGGGGGGGGTGGCTACACCTTC.

The chain joins TRBV15 to TRBJ2-2; possible D gene TRBD1, 5 bases. Germline V gene lookup returns CDR1 LNHNV and CDR2 YYDKDF (reference sequence). V was cut by 1 base and J by 4 bases, with 13 bases left in between. This CDR3 is 16 amino acids long. In DNA form, the CDR3 reads TGTGCCACCAGCAGAGCCCTAGGGGCCTTCACCGGGGAGCTGTTTTTT. Protein product: CATSRALGAFTGELFF.

The rearrangement links TRBV29-1 to TRBJ1-1; no firm D call. CDR1 SQVTM and CDR2 ANQGSEA come from the germline V gene. V lost 7 bases, J lost 11 bases, and 11 bases lay in between. This CDR3 comprises 9 residues. CDR3 sequence: CSAGSSAFF. The CDR3 nucleotides read TGCAGCGCCGGGTCATCTGCTTTCTTT.

This clone has only one observation. The chain employs TRBV7-8 and TRBJ1-3; D possibly corresponds to TRBD1 (5 bases). CDR1 and CDR2 (germline): SGHVS, FQNEAQ. The V end was cut by 5 bases, the J end by 3 bases, with 14 bases between. The CDR3 contains 15 residues. CDR3 nucleotides: TGTGCCAGCAGCGGAGGGGTGTCGATTGGAAACACCATATATTTT. Its translation: CASSGGVSIGNTIYF.

The chain couples TRBV10-3 to TRBJ1-1; no clear D. CDR1 and CDR2 (germline): ENHRY, SYGVKD. This CDR3 is built from 12 residues. The ends were cut back, 0 bases at V and 7 bases at J, with 6 bases in the middle. CDR3 DNA: TGTGCCATCAGTGAGTCGCGGGGTGAAGCTTTCTTT. Translated: CAISESRGEAFF.

The CDR3 here is CASTRLAGANEQFF. The CDR3 nucleotides are TGTGCCAGCACCCGACTAGCGGGGGCGAATGAGCAGTTCTTC. This rearrangement joins TRBV6-1 to TRBJ2-1, with 12 positions matching TRBD2. The CDR3 has 14 amino acids. J lost 7 bases, V lost 7 bases, and 5 bases had no gene match. The germline V gene has CDR1 MNHNS and CDR2 SASEGT.

The gene calls are TRBV4-1 and TRBJ1-5, with 7 bases matching TRBD1. Trimming took 6 bases from V and 1 from J; bases not matched to a gene: 6. Germline V lookup: CDR1 MGHRA, CDR2 YSYEKL. CDR3 size: 15 residues. The CDR3 sequence is CASRPDRASNQPQHF. CDR3 bases: TGCGCCAGCAGGCCCGACAGGGCCAGCAATCAGCCCCAGCATTTT.

V gene TRBV29-1 combines with J gene TRBJ2-3; 12 bases map to TRBD2. The germline V gene has CDR1 SQVTM and CDR2 ANQGSEA. This CDR3 contains 16 residues. V shed 6 bases, J shed 2 bases, and the junction held 9 bases outside the gene matches. CDR3 region: CSVRLAGDVYTDTQYF. CDR3 in DNA: TGCAGCGTCAGACTAGCGGGGGACGTATACACAGATACGCAGTATTTT.

This clone was found once. The chain carries TRBV27 and TRBJ1-5; no reliable D call. The V end lost 5 bases, the J end lost 0 bases, and 17 bases lay between the germline ends. The CDR3 sequence is 17 residues long. Per germline, CDR1 MNHEY and CDR2 SMNVEV (reference sequence). The CDR3 DNA reads as TGTGCCAGCAGTCTTATGGCCCTCACAAATAGCAATCAGCCCCAGCATTTT. The encoded protein is CASSLMALTNSNQPQHF.

This clone showed up just once. This sequence joins TRBV2 and TRBJ1-2; D is unclear. The V and J ends lost 4 bases and 5 bases respectively, with 26 bases between them. CDR1 and CDR2 (germline): SNHLY, FYNNEI. CDR3 length equals 18 residues. CDR3 loop: CASSVCEGLDAEQYGYTF. CDR3 nucleotide sequence: TGTGCCAGCAGTGTATGTGAGGGCCTAGACGCGGAACAGTATGGCTACACCTTC.

The chain has TRBV28 and TRBJ1-5, with a tentative D call TRBD1 (6 bases). The CDR3 is 17 residues long. From germline, CDR1 is MDHEN and CDR2 SYDVKM. V was trimmed by 6 bases and J by 9 bases, leaving 27 bases between them. The CDR3 nucleotides read TGTGCCAGCAGCGACCCGGACAGCTTCTCATCGTATGGGCCCCAGCATTTT. It yields the protein CASSDPDSFSSYGPQHF.

The gene calls are TRBV6-1 and TRBJ1-5, with D perhaps matching TRBD1 (5 bases). This CDR3 has 13 residues. V shed 8 bases and J shed 9 bases, with 17 bases lying between them. Germline-derived CDR1 and CDR2 are MNHNS and SASEGT. The CDR3 sequence: CASASQGLTPQHF. The CDR3 nucleotides are TGTGCCAGCGCCTCTCAGGGTTTGACGCCCCAGCATTTT.

The chain has TRBV27 and TRBJ2-4; the D gene is possibly TRBD1 (7 bases). This CDR3 region has 19 residues. Germline V CDR1 and CDR2: MNHEY, SMNVEV (reference sequence). V was cut by 2 bases and J by 1 base, with 21 bases left in between. CDR3 protein: CASSLKHGQGGGAKNIQYF. The DNA for the CDR3 is TGTGCCAGCAGTTTAAAGCATGGTCAGGGGGGTGGGGCCAAAAACATTCAGTACTTC.

This chain links TRBV6-5 with TRBJ2-1, with D possibly TRBD1 on 6 matching bases. V was clipped by 6 bases and J by 7 bases, with 7 bases between them. This CDR3 contains 11 residues. Germline CDR1 and CDR2: MNHEY and SVGAGI. In nucleotides, the CDR3 is TGTGCCAGCAGCAGGGGTAATGAGCAGTTCTTC. Encoded protein: CASSRGNEQFF.

The chain recombines TRBV7-9 with TRBJ1-2; perhaps TRBD1 as D (5 bases). V lost 4 bases to trimming and J lost 6 bases, with 15 bases between them. Germline V gene sequence: CDR1 SEHNR, CDR2 FQNEAQ (reference sequence). The CDR3 sequence is 14 residues long. The CDR3 DNA follows: TGTGCCAGCAGCTCGGGCACCTTAGGGGATGGCTACACCTTC. Encoded protein: CASSSGTLGDGYTF.